These 15 T cell receptor beta chains were sequenced from one sample in a study of graft-versus-host responses after intestinal transplantation. These receptors have no known antigen. TCRdb keeps only in-frame clones here, not all; method: immunoSEQ multiplex PCR. The sample has over 80,000 clones; 91% are singletons. The starting material was unstimulated CD4+ T cells sorted from spleen or lymph node cells, obtained before transplant. Every receptor here comes from a human donor who was the organ donor for an intestinal transplant.

This clone appeared once. The genes are TRBV7-8 and TRBJ2-5; 8 positions agree with TRBD2. CDR1 SGHVS and CDR2 FQNEAQ come from the germline V gene. This CDR3 contains 13 residues. With V trimmed by 5 bases and J by 6 bases, 5 bases remained unmatched. The CDR3 DNA sequence: TGTGCCAGCAGCGACGGGGGGGCGAAGACCCAGTACTTC. Translating gives CASSDGGAKTQYF.

This chain links TRBV27 with TRBJ2-3; 9 nucleotides agree with TRBD2. The CDR3 spans 15 residues. Germline-derived CDR1 and CDR2 are MNHEY and SMNVEV (reference sequence). With 0 bases clipped from V and 6 bases from J, the junction kept 4 bases outside the gene matches. The CDR3 loop is CASSLSLAGWDTQYF. Written as DNA, the CDR3 is TGTGCCAGCAGTTTATCGCTAGCGGGGTGGGATACGCAGTATTTT.

This clone is a singleton in its sample. The rearrangement joins TRBV11-2 to TRBJ2-7; TRBD2 agrees at 9 bases. Germline values: CDR1 SGHAT, CDR2 FQNNGV. Trimming removed 5 bases from V and 0 bases from J; junction bases left unmatched: 5. The CDR3 runs 15 residues. CDR3 loop: CASSPRTSVSYEQYF. Here the CDR3 DNA reads TGTGCCAGCAGCCCGCGGACTAGCGTCTCCTACGAGCAGTACTTC.

This chain connects TRBV4-3 to TRBJ1-6; 10 nucleotides line up with TRBD1. The CDR3 is 21 amino acids. Germline V gene lookup returns CDR1 LGHNA and CDR2 YSLEER. V was clipped by 4 bases and J by 9 bases; unmatched bases: 24. The DNA for the CDR3 is TGCGCCAGCAGCCGAGAGGGCCCGGCTGGTGGCCAGACAGGGGGCGCTTCACCCCTCCACTTT. Its translation is CASSREGPAGGQTGGASPLHF.

The chain employs TRBV27 and TRBJ1-4; D possibly corresponds to TRBD1 (5 bases). V was trimmed by 0 bases and J by 0 bases, leaving 11 bases between them. This CDR3 has 17 amino acids. Per germline, CDR1 MNHEY and CDR2 SMNVEV (reference sequence). CDR3 sequence reads: CASSLSRQIATNEKLFF. In nucleotides, the CDR3 is TGTGCCAGCAGTTTATCCCGACAGATCGCAACTAATGAAAAACTGTTTTTT.

As for this clone: The junction departs from germline at one end; a sequencing error may be responsible. The chain uses TRBV11-2 and TRBJ2-3, with D tentatively TRBD2 (5 bases). CDR3 length: 13 residues. Germline V gene sequence: CDR1 SGHAT, CDR2 FQNNGV. The CDR3 DNA follows: TGTGCCAGCAGCTTAGTGGGTTTCCTAGCTCCAGATTTT. Residues: CASSLVGFLAPDF.

The chain links TRBV27 to TRBJ2-4; no definite D call. This CDR3 contains 15 residues. V was shortened by 3 bases and J by 0 bases, with 9 bases between the two germline ends. Germline V gene lookup returns CDR1 MNHEY and CDR2 SMNVEV (reference sequence). The CDR3 DNA reads TGTGCCAGCAGTTTTGCCAGTCTAGCCAAAAACATTCAGTACTTC. Its protein product is CASSFASLAKNIQYF.

CDR3 protein: CASSLRLTGLGYTF. The CDR3 nucleotides read TGTGCCAGCAGTTTAAGGTTGACAGGGTTGGGCTACACCTTC. The chain combines TRBV28 with TRBJ1-2; 7 nucleotides align to TRBD1. Per the germline V gene, CDR1 is MDHEN and CDR2 is SYDVKM. The CDR3 has 14 amino acids. The junction had 8 bases not matched to a gene; V was cut back by 2 bases and J by 8 bases.

The chain recombines TRBV7-8 with TRBJ1-5; TRBD1 agrees at 9 bases. Looked up from germline, CDR1 is SGHVS and CDR2 is FQNEAQ. The length of the CDR3 is 16 residues. Germline trimming cut 5 bases from V and 1 base from J; bases unmatched to any gene: 6. This chain's CDR3 is CASSDRDRVSNQPQHF. For the CDR3, the DNA is TGTGCCAGCAGCGACCGGGACAGGGTGAGCAATCAGCCCCAGCATTTT.

This sequence joins TRBV5-6 and TRBJ1-1; D perhaps matches TRBD1 (5 bases). Per germline, CDR1 SGHDT and CDR2 YYEEEE. The CDR3 loop spans 12 amino acids. V was pared by 1 base and J by 4 bases, with 5 bases between. CDR3 loop: CASSLQGTEAFF. CDR3 sequence (DNA): TGTGCCAGCAGCTTGCAGGGCACTGAAGCTTTCTTT.

The rearrangement joins TRBV7-8 to TRBJ1-4; 7 bases are a match to TRBD1. The CDR3 is 15 residues long. After removal of 5 bases from V and 6 bases from J, the junction contained 9 bases not matched to a gene. CDR1 and CDR2 from the germline V gene are SGHVS and FQNEAQ. The CDR3 loop is CASSRRRQGYEKLFF. Written as DNA, the CDR3 is TGTGCCAGCAGCCGAAGGAGACAGGGCTATGAAAAACTGTTTTTT.

CDR3 DNA sequence: TGTGCCAGCAGTTCAGGACTAGCGGGCGCAGATACGCAGTATTTT. Its protein product is CASSSGLAGADTQYF. The V and J genes are TRBV27 and TRBJ2-3; 11 bases match TRBD2. The V and J ends lost 4 bases and 4 bases, in that order; junction bases with no gene match: 4. The CDR3 consists of 15 residues. CDR1 is MNHEY and CDR2 is SMNVEV in the germline V gene (reference sequence).

In DNA form, the CDR3 reads TGTGCCAGCAGCCAAGATCACAGGGGCGTGGCCGGGGAGCTGTTTTTT. Its translation is CASSQDHRGVAGELFF. This chain connects TRBV4-2 to TRBJ2-2; TRBD1 aligns across 7 bases. The CDR3 extends over 16 amino acids. The V segment lost 0 bases and the J segment 6 bases; nucleotides outside the gene matches: 7. CDR1 and CDR2 from the germline V gene are LGHNA and YNFKEQ.

This clone was recorded once. The chain has TRBV7-3 and TRBJ1-2; no clear D. V was pared by 0 bases and J by 5 bases, with 7 bases between. There are 13 residues in the CDR3. The germline gives CDR1 SGHTA, CDR2 FQGTGA. The CDR3 sequence is CASSLTEGYGYTF. The DNA of the CDR3 is TGTGCCAGCAGCTTAACGGAGGGATATGGCTACACCTTC.

The chain recombines TRBV28 with TRBJ1-5; 8 bases are shared with TRBD1. The CDR3 covers 15 residues. The germline gives CDR1 MDHEN, CDR2 SYDVKM. The V gene end was trimmed by 2 bases and the J gene end by 6 bases; junction bases not matched to a gene: 6. CDR3: CASSLGTGLSQPQHF. In nucleotides, the CDR3 is TGTGCCAGCAGTTTAGGGACAGGTTTGAGTCAGCCCCAGCATTTT.